This T cell receptor (beta chain) was sequenced in a study of shared clonotypes between healthy human individuals. CD8 cells classed as naive were CD45RO-negative and positively selected for CCR7, excluding terminally differentiated effector memory CD45RA+ cells. TCRdb's copy holds only in-frame clones and misses some; the assay was immunoSEQ multiplex PCR. The sample lists roughly 2,000,000 clones; approximately 94% were seen once. Looked up from germline, CDR1 is MNHEY and CDR2 is SMNVEV (reference sequence). This CDR3 comprises 16 residues. The V and J ends lost 0 bases and 2 bases respectively, with 14 bases between them.

The source of this sequence is a man aged 18 to 35 in good health. The genes are TRBV27 and TRBJ2-7; D is unclear. The sample comprised naive CD8+ T cells sorted from blood. The CDR3 coding sequence is TGTGCCAGCAGTTTATCCAAGGGCCTTCTGGCCTACGAGCAGTACTTC. Translating gives CASSLSKGLLAYEQYF.